This passage covers 27 T cell receptor beta chains from one sample sequenced in a study of cytomegalovirus exposure and HLA in healthy donors. The study ran its PCR with 60 Vbeta and 13 Jbeta primers. Clones were read by immunoSEQ multiplex PCR, and TCRdb kept only the in-frame ones, dropping some. The data show fewer than 95,000 clones, roughly four fifths seen once. The sample taken for sequencing was PBMCs. The source of these receptors is a man in his thirties or forties in good health and CMV-seronegative.

This clone was seen a few times. This chain joins TRBV6-5 and TRBJ1-5; D may be TRBD1 (6 bases). The CDR3 consists of 15 residues. Trimming took 0 bases from V and 4 from J, leaving 10 bases between them. In germline, CDR1 is MNHEY, CDR2 SVGAGI. The CDR3: CASSYSGTSNQPQHF. The CDR3 DNA reads TGTGCCAGCAGTTACTCGGGGACAAGTAATCAGCCCCAGCATTTT.

The chain uses TRBV11-1 and TRBJ2-1, with 11 bases matching TRBD2. This CDR3 is 15 amino acids long. CDR1 SGHAT and CDR2 FQDESV come from the germline V gene (reference sequence). V trimming: 3 bases; J trimming: 3 bases; junction bases outside the gene matches: 1. The CDR3 DNA reads as TGTGCCAGCAGCTTTGGACTAGCGGGCTACAATGAGCAGTTCTTC. Its translation is CASSFGLAGYNEQFF.

The gene calls are TRBV7-9 and TRBJ1-1, with a weak D call TRBD1 (5 bases). Germline V CDR1 and CDR2: SEHNR, FQNEAQ (reference sequence). V was clipped by 4 bases and J by 4 bases, with 13 bases between them. The CDR3 has 14 residues. The CDR3 here is CASSWTVGGTEAFF. CDR3 nucleotide sequence: TGTGCCAGCAGCTGGACGGTGGGGGGCACTGAAGCTTTCTTT.

This sequence joins TRBV1 and TRBJ2-5; TRBD2, the D gene given by the table, was not confirmed from the DNA. TRBV1 is tagged as a pseudogene. The CDR3 is 15 residues long. CDR3 loop: CTSRGLAGVLETQYF. The CDR3 DNA is TGCACCAGCAGGGGACTAGCGGGGGTTCTGGAGACCCAGTACTTC.

V is TRBV7-2 and J is TRBJ2-7, with TRBD1 as a possible D gene (5 bases). The CDR3 spans 12 residues. The germline CDR1 and CDR2 sequences are SGHTA and FQGNSA. The V gene lost 3 bases and the J gene lost 5 bases, with 8 bases spanning the gap. The CDR3 sequence is CASSLVRDEQYF. CDR3 in DNA: TGTGCCAGCAGCTTGGTCAGGGACGAGCAGTACTTC.

As for this clone: One end of the junction does not line up with germline, which may come from a read error. The rearrangement joins TRBV7-3 to TRBJ2-2; D may be TRBD1 (6 bases). CDR1 and CDR2 (germline): SGHTA, FQGTGA. The length of the CDR3 is 11 residues. The CDR3 bases are TGTTCCAGCAGCCAGGGGGGGGAGCTGTTTTTT. Translation gives CSSSQGGELFF.

The V gene is TRBV11-3, the J gene TRBJ2-1; D gene ambiguous. Germline assignment: CDR1 SGHNT and CDR2 YENEEA. With 5 bases removed from V and 5 bases from J, the gap between germline ends came to 10 bases. The CDR3 totals 13 residues. DNA for the CDR3: TGTGCCAGCAGCCTGAACAGTGACAATGAGCAGTTCTTC. It translates to CASSLNSDNEQFF.

The J gene is TRBJ2-7, the V gene TRBV9, with 10 bases aligning to TRBD2. Germline CDR1 reads SGDLS; CDR2 reads YYNGEE. With V trimmed by 0 bases and J by 4 bases, 7 bases remained unmatched. This CDR3 is 16 amino acids long. The CDR3 protein is CASSVAFSGGPYEQYF. The DNA of the CDR3 is TGTGCCAGCAGCGTAGCTTTTAGCGGGGGGCCTTACGAGCAGTACTTC.

The chain carries TRBV27 and TRBJ1-5; 8 bases align to TRBD1. The V gene end was trimmed by 6 bases and the J gene end by 2 bases; junction bases not matched to a gene: 9. Looked up from germline, CDR1 is MNHEY and CDR2 is SMNVEV (reference sequence). This CDR3 comprises 16 residues. CDR3 DNA sequence: TGTGCCAGCAGGTCCGACTCAGGGGGCGGCAATCAGCCCCAGCATTTT. Translated: CASRSDSGGGNQPQHF.

This rearrangement joins TRBV5-4 to TRBJ2-7; tentative D call: TRBD2 (6 bases). The CDR3 totals 14 residues. Germline lookup yields CDR1 SGHNT and CDR2 YYREEE (reference sequence). V lost 3 bases and J lost 2, with 12 bases in between. The CDR3 region is CASSSGDSAYEQYF. CDR3 DNA sequence: TGTGCCAGCAGCTCGGGGGACTCGGCCTACGAGCAGTACTTC. Full variable domain (missing parts from reference TRBV5-4 and TRBJ2-7): ETGVTQSPTHLIKTRGQQVTLRCSSQSGHNTVSWYQQALGQGPQFIFQYYREEENGRGNFPPRFSGLQFPNYSSELNVNALELDDSALYLCASSSGDSAYEQYFGPGTRLTVT.

This chain uses TRBV7-8 with TRBJ2-3, with D perhaps TRBD2 (6 bases). Germline V lookup: CDR1 SGHVS, CDR2 FQNEAQ. There are 16 residues in the CDR3. Trimming shortened V by 5 bases and J by 6 bases, and 21 bases separated the two germline ends. The CDR3 DNA is TGTGCCAGCAGCGGGAGGCTAGCAGGGTTTGACGATACGCAGTATTTT. Protein product: CASSGRLAGFDDTQYF. Combining the CDR3 with reference TRBV7-8 and TRBJ2-3 gives the whole variable domain GAGVSQSPRYKVAKRGQDVALRCDPISGHVSLFWYQQALGQGPEFLTYFQNEAQLDKSGLPSDRFFAERPEGSVSTLKIQRTQQEDSAVYLCASSGRLAGFDDTQYFGPGTRLTVL.

As concerns this clone: At one end, the junction sequence differs from germline, possibly due to a read error. J is TRBJ1-2 and V is TRBV2; 9 bases match TRBD1. Germline loops: CDR1 SNHLY, CDR2 FYNNEI. The CDR3 is made up of 12 amino acids. The CDR3 sequence: CASKTGGDGYAF. The CDR3 DNA reads TGTGCCAGCAAGACAGGGGGGGATGGCTACGCCTTC.

V gene TRBV13 combines with J gene TRBJ1-2; D remains ambiguous. The V end was cut by 2 bases, the J end by 0 bases, with 16 bases between. Germline lookup yields CDR1 PRHDT and CDR2 FYEKMQ (reference sequence). CDR3 length equals 17 residues. The CDR3 here is CASSLRGTTRPNYGYTF. CDR3 bases: TGTGCCAGCAGCTTACGGGGTACCACACGCCCTAACTATGGCTACACCTTC.

This chain uses TRBV9 with TRBJ2-3, with TRBD1 matching 8 bases. Germline V gene sequence: CDR1 SGDLS, CDR2 YYNGEE. The CDR3 is 15 residues long. V lost 3 bases to trimming and J lost 4 bases; unmatched junction nucleotides: 7. Here the CDR3 reads CASSAPGGRSDTQYF. The CDR3 nucleotides read TGTGCCAGCAGCGCCCCAGGGGGCCGGTCAGATACGCAGTATTTT. The full variable domain, with the rest looked up from reference TRBV9 and TRBJ2-3, is DSGVTQTPKHLITATGQRVTLRCSPRSGDLSVYWYQQSLDQGLQFLIQYYNGEERAKGNILERFSAQQFPDLHSELNLSSLELGDSALYFCASSAPGGRSDTQYFGPGTRLTVL.

The J gene is TRBJ2-7, the V gene TRBV6-1; 7 positions match TRBD1. This CDR3 is built from 14 residues. Trimming took 6 bases from V and 0 from J; bases not matched to a gene: 5. Germline values: CDR1 MNHNS, CDR2 SASEGT. Here the CDR3 DNA reads TGTGCCAGCAGACTGGGACAGACCTCCTACGAGCAGTACGTC. Its translation: CASRLGQTSYEQYV.

The chain joins TRBV15 to TRBJ1-2, with D possibly TRBD1 on 6 matching bases. V dropped 0 bases and J dropped 1 base, with 6 bases sitting between them. Germline V gives CDR1 LNHNV, CDR2 YYDKDF (reference sequence). The CDR3 is 14 amino acids. In DNA form, the CDR3 reads TGTGCCACCAGCAGAGACAGGGGTAACTATGGCTACACCTTC. It codes for CATSRDRGNYGYTF. Filled out from reference TRBV15 and TRBJ1-2, the complete variable domain reads DAMVIQNPRYQVTQFGKPVTLSCSQTLNHNVMYWYQQKSSQAPKLLFHYYDKDFNNEADTPDNFQSRRPNTSFCFLDIRSPGLGDTAMYLCATSRDRGNYGYTFGSGTRLTVV.

The chain recombines TRBV5-4 with TRBJ1-1; 7 bases map to TRBD1. The CDR3 contains 14 residues. V lost 4 bases, J lost 0 bases, and 3 bases stayed unmatched. The germline gives CDR1 SGHNT, CDR2 YYREEE (reference sequence). DNA of the CDR3: TGTGCCAGCAGCAAAGGGGGCCTGAACACTGAAGCTTTCTTT. Protein: CASSKGGLNTEAFF.

The genes are TRBV19 and TRBJ1-5; maybe TRBD1 (5 bases). Germline-derived CDR1 and CDR2 are LNHDA and SQIVND (reference sequence). With 9 bases removed from V and 8 bases from J, the gap between germline ends came to 17 bases. This CDR3 has 13 amino acids. The chain's CDR3 is CASSRQGIEPQHF. CDR3 nucleotide sequence: TGTGCCAGCTCGAGGCAGGGCATTGAGCCCCAGCATTTT.

J is TRBJ1-2 and V is TRBV7-2; D ambiguous. The CDR3 contains 14 residues. V lost 4 bases and J lost 4, with 13 bases in between. Germline V lookup: CDR1 SGHTA, CDR2 FQGNSA. The CDR3 loop is CASSSYKETYGYTF. CDR3 nucleotides: TGTGCCAGCAGCTCCTATAAGGAGACCTATGGCTACACCTTC. The full variable domain, with the rest looked up from reference TRBV7-2 and TRBJ1-2, is GAGVSQSPSNKVTEKGKDVELRCDPISGHTALYWYRQSLGQGLEFLIYFQGNSAPDKSGLPSDRFSAERTGGSVSTLTIQRTQQEDSAVYLCASSSYKETYGYTFGSGTRLTVV.

This clone was recorded only once. This chain uses TRBV5-1 with TRBJ2-1; TRBD2 matches 9 bases. Germline lookup yields CDR1 SGHRS and CDR2 YFSETQ. The CDR3 contains 16 residues. Trimming at V came to 4 bases and at J to 7 bases, leaving 12 bases not matched to a gene. The CDR3 sequence is CASSLGIAGVGNEQFF. Written as DNA, the CDR3 is TGCGCCAGCAGCCTAGGTATAGCGGGAGTTGGGAATGAGCAGTTCTTC.

This rearrangement joins TRBV2 to TRBJ2-7; TRBD2 agrees at 10 bases. This CDR3 is built from 17 residues. Germline lookup yields CDR1 SNHLY and CDR2 FYNNEI. The junction had 11 bases not matched to a gene; V was cut back by 3 bases and J by 3 bases. The CDR3, as DNA: TGTGCCAGCAGTGAGGGTCGAACTAGCGGGGCCTTCTACGAGCAGTACTTC. As protein: CASSEGRTSGAFYEQYF.

This clone appeared once. This rearrangement joins TRBV7-3 to TRBJ1-1, with 8 bases lining up with TRBD1. J gave up 4 bases and V 5 bases, and 3 bases lay outside the gene matches. CDR1 SGHTA and CDR2 FQGTGA come from the germline V gene. CDR3 length: 13 residues. The CDR3 nucleotides are TGTGCCAGCAGCGCACAGGGGGGCACTGAAGCTTTCTTT. It translates to CASSAQGGTEAFF.

The CDR3 coding sequence is TGTGCCAGCAGCCCCCCGGGACAGATCCTAGCCAAAAACATTCAGTACTTC. Protein product: CASSPPGQILAKNIQYF. This chain uses TRBV7-9 with TRBJ2-4, with TRBD1 matching 7 bases. J gave up 0 bases and V 5 bases, and 10 bases lay outside the gene matches. CDR3 length equals 17 residues. In germline, CDR1 is SEHNR, CDR2 FQNEAQ (reference sequence).

The chain couples TRBV2 to TRBJ2-5; D perhaps matches TRBD1 (6 bases). V lost 7 bases to trimming and J lost 3 bases, with 9 bases between them. Germline CDR1 and CDR2: SNHLY and FYNNEI. This CDR3 spans 12 amino acids. The CDR3 loop reads CASKNREETQYF. CDR3 coding DNA: TGTGCCAGCAAAAACAGGGAAGAGACCCAGTACTTC.

CDR3 DNA sequence: TGCGCCAGCAGCCCAGGGAACTCCTACGAGCAGTACTTC. Translated, it gives CASSPGNSYEQYF. The chain uses TRBV5-1 and TRBJ2-7; D possibly corresponds to TRBD1 (5 bases). CDR1 and CDR2 (germline): SGHRS, YFSETQ. The CDR3 is 13 residues long. V dropped 4 bases and J dropped 0 bases, with 8 bases sitting between them.

The chain joins TRBV19 to TRBJ2-2, with TRBD1 matching over 8 bases. The V gene end was trimmed by 5 bases and the J gene end by 1 base; junction bases not matched to a gene: 6. Germline loops: CDR1 LNHDA, CDR2 SQIVND (reference sequence). This CDR3 has 16 amino acids. The CDR3 region is CASSPWTGRNTGELFF. CDR3 DNA sequence: TGTGCCAGTAGTCCCTGGACAGGGCGGAACACCGGGGAGCTGTTTTTT.

On this clone: In the same sample, other DNA sequences code for this CDR3. Written as DNA, the CDR3 is TGCGCCAGCAGCTTGGCCGGGACAGGGGTCCCAGATACGCAGTATTTT. This encodes CASSLAGTGVPDTQYF. This sequence joins TRBV5-1 and TRBJ2-3; 10 positions agree with TRBD1. V dropped 0 bases and J dropped 4; count of bases not matched to a gene: 5. The germline V gene has CDR1 SGHRS and CDR2 YFSETQ. This CDR3 region has 16 residues.